In this sample, the clone carrying this T cell receptor (beta chain) turned up many times. Its specificity is unknown. The record originates from a study of blood T cells in healthy people across ages. Donors ranged from roughly 6 to 100 years old and were healthy Caucasians in Russia. Per-sample PBMC isolation yielded at least 7 million cells. General study findings and limits: Unsorted PBMCs ruled out conclusive naive versus antigen-experienced comparison.

The CDR3 spans 15 residues. Trimming at V came to 8 bases and at J to 13 bases, leaving 20 bases not matched to a gene. The use of a sample-barcoded 5' primer and a J-beta primer mix characterized a second PCR of about 7 to 12 cycles. One entry per CDR3 protein, called by TCRdb with MiXCR from the 5' RACE reads. The sample includes about 640,000 distinct CDR3 sequences, 25% to 35% seen only once; the top ten take roughly 14%. This receptor was obtained from a woman aged 80 or over in good health. The sequenced sample consisted of blood. V usage is TRBV12-3 or TRBV12-4 and J usage is TRBJ2-4; 7 positions agree with TRBD2. The CDR3, as DNA: TGTGCCAGCTGCCCCCTGGGGGGGGTGGGTGGAGAGCAGTACTTC. Its protein is CASCPLGGVGGEQYF.